This T cell receptor beta chain originates from a study of vaccination effects on CD4 cells after COVID-19. A note on this clone: The antigen remains unidentified.

Germline assignment: CDR1 SGDLS and CDR2 YYNGEE. V was cut by 0 bases and J by 6 bases, with 7 bases left in between. This CDR3 is 13 amino acids long. Sequencing followed a ViraFEST assay step that expanded antigen-specific CD4+ T cells with viral peptide pools. When around ten days of culture had elapsed, CD4+ T cells were isolated. The vaccine given was either BNT162b2 or mRNA-1273, in two doses. The culture medium for a few million PBMC per well included 10 IU/ml IL-2 and 8.5 to 10 ug/ml peptides. Using immunoSEQ multiplex PCR, the repertoire was profiled, and TCRdb retains in-frame clones only, with some absent. The sample shows 80,000 to 95,000 clones, around 74% of them seen only once.

The receptor comes from a human donor who received a COVID-19 vaccine. The sample was CD4+ T cells from PBMCs cultured with HCoV-OC43 spike peptides, taken after COVID-19 vaccination. The subset was: HCoV-OC43 spike overlapping peptide pool stimulation. The chain couples TRBV9 to TRBJ2-1; D tentatively fits TRBD1 or TRBD2 (5 bases each). The CDR3 sequence is CASSVVGTNEQFF. The CDR3 nucleotides read TGTGCCAGCAGCGTAGTGGGGACCAATGAGCAGTTCTTC.